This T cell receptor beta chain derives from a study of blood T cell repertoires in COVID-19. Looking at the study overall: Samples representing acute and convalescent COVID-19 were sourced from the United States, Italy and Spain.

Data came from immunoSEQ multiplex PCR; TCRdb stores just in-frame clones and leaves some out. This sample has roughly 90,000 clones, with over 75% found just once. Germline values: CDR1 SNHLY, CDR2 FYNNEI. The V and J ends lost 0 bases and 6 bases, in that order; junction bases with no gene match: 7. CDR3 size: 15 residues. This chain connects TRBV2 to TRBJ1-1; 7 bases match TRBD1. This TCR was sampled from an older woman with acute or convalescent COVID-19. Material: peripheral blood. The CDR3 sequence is CASSEASRGGSEAFF. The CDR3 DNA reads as TGTGCCAGCAGTGAAGCGAGTCGAGGGGGCTCTGAAGCTTTCTTT.